One and the same sample provided the 8 T cell receptor beta chains below, sequenced in a study of blood T cell repertoires in COVID-19 (dated by TCRdb to the early 2020s). The library was prepared using the immunoSEQ multiplex PCR assay. TCRdb carries this immuneACCESS record with in-frame sequences only. Its versions omit some clonotypes, under half of them owing to an unresolved V gene in the studies checked, with the rest unexplained. The sample has 70,000 or so clones on record, around 83% of them singletons. Roughly 3.6% of the sample is taken by the ten largest. Specimen: peripheral blood. The receptors were gathered from a man between 65 and 85 years old with active COVID-19.

The genes are TRBV5-1 and TRBJ2-3; TRBD2 is a possible D gene (5 bases). V was trimmed by 4 bases and J by 1 base, leaving 16 bases between them. CDR3 size: 16 residues. The germline gives CDR1 SGHRS, CDR2 YFSETQ. CDR3 loop: CASSTSGDGGTDTQYF. In DNA form, the CDR3 reads TGCGCCAGCAGCACCAGCGGCGACGGAGGCACAGATACGCAGTATTTT. The complete variable domain, with remaining parts taken from reference TRBV5-1 and TRBJ2-3, reads KAGVTQTPRYLIKTRGQQVTLSCSPISGHRSVSWYQQTPGQGLQFLFEYFSETQRNKGNFPGRFSGRQFSNSRSEMNVSTLELGDSALYLCASSTSGDGGTDTQYFGPGTRLTVL.

The V call is TRBV29-1, the J call TRBJ2-7; 8 nucleotides line up with TRBD1. Germline V lookup: CDR1 SQVTM, CDR2 ANQGSEA. Trimming took 7 bases from V and 2 from J; bases not matched to a gene: 7. This CDR3 contains 13 residues. The CDR3 is CSGGQGKAYEQYF. CDR3 in DNA: TGCAGCGGCGGACAGGGTAAGGCCTACGAGCAGTACTTC.

The rearrangement joins TRBV10-3 to TRBJ2-7; 9 bases map to TRBD2. The ends lost 6 bases at V and 4 bases at J; junction bases unmatched: 10. The V gene's germline CDR1 is ENHRY and CDR2 SYGVKD. The CDR3 consists of 15 residues. Here the CDR3 reads CAIRMASGKTYEQYF. DNA for the CDR3: TGTGCCATCAGAATGGCTAGCGGGAAGACTTACGAGCAGTACTTC.

The chain uses TRBV2 and TRBJ2-3, with D unresolved. CDR1 is SNHLY, CDR2 FYNNEI, per germline. Trimming removed 8 bases at V and 0 bases at J, with 9 bases between. The CDR3 has 13 residues. The CDR3 coding sequence is TGTGCCAGCGGCCCCGCTAGCACAGATACGCAGTATTTT. Its translation is CASGPASTDTQYF.

This sequence joins TRBV10-3 and TRBJ1-5, with D possibly being TRBD1 (5 bases). This CDR3 contains 14 residues. CDR1 and CDR2 (germline): ENHRY, SYGVKD. The ends were cut back, 6 bases at V and 7 bases at J, with 16 bases in the middle. DNA of the CDR3: TGTGCCATCAGGGCAACAGACAGTTCCCAGCCCCAGCATTTT. It is translated as CAIRATDSSQPQHF.

The chain joins TRBV9 to TRBJ1-4; the D gene is possibly TRBD1 (6 bases). The CDR3 contains 15 residues. Trimming shortened V by 0 bases and J by 6 bases, and 12 bases separated the two germline ends. Germline V gene sequence: CDR1 SGDLS, CDR2 YYNGEE. CDR3 nucleotides: TGTGCCAGCAGCGTAGGGGGACAAGTCGATGAAAAACTGTTTTTT. Protein: CASSVGGQVDEKLFF.

J is TRBJ2-5 and V is TRBV18; no firm D call. Trimming removed 2 bases from V and 1 base from J, with 5 bases in between. Germline assignment: CDR1 KGHSH and CDR2 LQKENI. The CDR3 has 13 amino acids. The CDR3 DNA follows: TGTGCCAGCTCACCAGGCAGCCAAGAGACCCAGTACTTC. Protein: CASSPGSQETQYF.

The chain joins TRBV28 to TRBJ2-7, with a possible D match to TRBD2 (6 bases). Per the germline V gene, CDR1 is MDHEN and CDR2 is SYDVKM. The CDR3 sequence is 13 residues long. V lost 3 bases to trimming and J lost 3 bases, with 9 bases between them. DNA for the CDR3: TGTGCCAGCAGTTTTTTGGAGGGCTACGAGCAGTACTTC. It translates to CASSFLEGYEQYF.